A single sample is the source of the 16 T cell receptor beta chains below, sequenced in a study of T cell responses to AZD1222 COVID-19 vaccine. TCRdb's table, derived via immunoSEQ multiplex PCR, lists solely in-frame clones and lacks some. The profile covers more than 100,000 clones, with about 91% appearing a single time and over 4.5% taken by the ten largest. This material consisted of peripheral blood, taken on day 0 of AZD1222 vaccination. The receptors derive from an adult in good health.

This clone was recorded only once. This chain uses TRBV4-3 with TRBJ2-7; D call uncertain. Looked up from germline, CDR1 is LGHNA and CDR2 is YSLEER. The CDR3 is 15 residues long. V lost 0 bases to trimming and J lost 2 bases, with 11 bases between them. CDR3 in amino acids: CASSQEGLLAYEQYF. The CDR3 bases are TGCGCCAGCAGCCAAGAAGGGTTATTGGCCTACGAGCAGTACTTC.

This chain connects TRBV9 to TRBJ1-3, with TRBD1 matching over 7 bases. Germline CDR1 is SGDLS and CDR2 is YYNGEE. V was pared by 0 bases and J by 3 bases, with 9 bases of the junction left unmatched. The CDR3 runs 17 residues. CDR3 residues: CASSVEATGQFGNTIYF. The CDR3 DNA follows: TGTGCCAGCAGCGTAGAAGCGACAGGGCAATTTGGAAACACCATATATTTT.

This chain joins TRBV6-2 or TRBV6-3 and TRBJ1-1, with D maybe TRBD1 (6 bases). The CDR3 extends over 18 amino acids. V lost 3 bases and J 1 base, leaving 21 bases between the germline ends. Germline V gene sequence: CDR1 MNHEY, CDR2 SVGEGT. CDR3 coding DNA: TGTGCCAGCAGTTATGTGACGGGGGCGGGTCCAAAGAACACTGAAGCTTTCTTT. Protein product: CASSYVTGAGPKNTEAFF.

The J gene is TRBJ2-7, the V gene TRBV7-2; D perhaps matches TRBD1 (6 bases). This CDR3 contains 13 residues. Trimming removed 4 bases at V and 7 bases at J, with 14 bases between. Germline values: CDR1 SGHTA, CDR2 FQGNSA. The CDR3 is CASSSGQTREQYF. CDR3 in DNA: TGTGCCAGCAGCTCGGGACAAACGAGGGAGCAGTACTTC. The full variable domain, with the rest looked up from reference TRBV7-2 and TRBJ2-7, is GAGVSQSPSNKVTEKGKDVELRCDPISGHTALYWYRQSLGQGLEFLIYFQGNSAPDKSGLPSDRFSAERTGGSVSTLTIQRTQQEDSAVYLCASSSGQTREQYFGPGTRLTVT.

This chain joins TRBV24-1 and TRBJ1-5; 9 nucleotides align to TRBD1. V was pared by 6 bases and J by 5 bases, with 10 bases of the junction left unmatched. The CDR3 totals 16 residues. CDR1 KGHDR and CDR2 SFDVKD come from the germline V gene. CDR3 protein: CATSLSGGDRDQPQHF. The CDR3 nucleotides read TGTGCCACCAGTCTTTCGGGGGGGGACAGGGATCAGCCCCAGCATTTT.

The genes are TRBV23-1 and TRBJ1-2; tentative D call: TRBD1 (6 bases). TRBV23-1 carries the ORF label, with uncertain function. This CDR3 spans 16 amino acids. Between the trimmed V and J ends, which lost 4 bases and 4 bases, there was a span of 19 bases. As DNA, the CDR3 is TGCGCCAGCAGTCGCTCGGGACACGCTATTCCCTATGGCTACACCTTC. The encoded protein is CASSRSGHAIPYGYTF.

The rearrangement uses TRBV20-1 and TRBJ2-7; D unresolved. The CDR3 has 12 residues. In germline, CDR1 is DFQATT, CDR2 SNEGSKA (reference sequence). V lost 6 bases to trimming and J lost 1 base, with 10 bases between them. CDR3 sequence reads: CSASDQSYEQYF. CDR3 in DNA: TGCAGTGCCAGTGACCAGTCCTACGAGCAGTACTTC.

This chain uses TRBV27 with TRBJ2-3; D may match TRBD1 or TRBD2 (6 bases each). The germline V gene has CDR1 MNHEY and CDR2 SMNVEV (reference sequence). The length of the CDR3 is 17 residues. Between the trimmed V and J ends, which lost 5 bases and 0 bases, there was a span of 18 bases. The DNA of the CDR3 is TGTGCCAGCAGTCCTCCGGCGGGGACACCGAGCACAGATACGCAGTATTTT. As protein: CASSPPAGTPSTDTQYF.

This rearrangement joins TRBV5-5 to TRBJ2-1, with a tentative D call TRBD1 (5 bases). Germline V gene data show CDR1 as SGHKS and CDR2 as YYEKEE (reference sequence). The CDR3 runs to 16 residues. Trimming removed 1 base from V and 0 bases from J, with 11 bases in between. CDR3 in DNA: TGTGCCAGCAGCTTGTTGCAGGGCCTCTCCTACAATGAGCAGTTCTTC. This gives the protein CASSLLQGLSYNEQFF.

The chain carries TRBV20-1 and TRBJ2-5; 7 bases align to TRBD2. The V and J ends lost 3 bases and 2 bases, in that order; junction bases with no gene match: 9. The CDR3 length is 15 residues. The germline CDR1 and CDR2 sequences are DFQATT and SNEGSKA (reference sequence). DNA of the CDR3: TGCAGTGCTAGTGGGGGGACTACTCGACAAGAGACCCAGTACTTC. It is translated as CSASGGTTRQETQYF.

J is TRBJ1-1 and V is TRBV12-3 or TRBV12-4; D unclear. This CDR3 contains 13 residues. Between the trimmed V and J ends, which lost 7 bases and 0 bases, there was a span of 9 bases. CDR3 amino acids: CASTLRVNTEAFF. CDR3 in DNA: TGTGCCAGCACCCTTAGGGTGAACACTGAAGCTTTCTTT.

This chain uses TRBV6-1 with TRBJ2-2; D is uncertain. V lost 2 bases and J lost 5, with 6 bases in between. Germline V gene lookup returns CDR1 MNHNS and CDR2 SASEGT. The CDR3 is 13 amino acids. The CDR3 DNA sequence: TGTGCCAGCAGTGAAAGTGGAACCGGGGAGCTGTTTTTT. Translating gives CASSESGTGELFF.

The V call is TRBV5-1, the J call TRBJ2-1; a weak D match, TRBD2 (5 bases). This CDR3 spans 14 amino acids. V dropped 2 bases and J dropped 9 bases, with 15 bases sitting between them. The germline CDR1 and CDR2 sequences are SGHRS and YFSETQ. The CDR3 region has the DNA TGCGCCAGCAGCTTCCGCCTTAGCGATACTGAGCAGTTCTTC. Its translation is CASSFRLSDTEQFF.

The chain has TRBV11-3 and TRBJ2-2, with 7 nucleotides matching TRBD1. The length of the CDR3 is 15 residues. The germline gives CDR1 SGHNT, CDR2 YENEEA. With V trimmed by 3 bases and J by 1 base, 2 bases remained unmatched. CDR3 amino acids: CASSLGDRNTGELFF. The CDR3, as DNA: TGTGCCAGCAGCTTGGGGGACAGGAACACCGGGGAGCTGTTTTTT.

The V gene is TRBV19, the J gene TRBJ1-2; D may be TRBD1 (6 bases). The germline gives CDR1 LNHDA, CDR2 SQIVND (reference sequence). With 6 bases removed from V and 4 bases from J, the gap between germline ends came to 15 bases. This CDR3 has 14 residues. The CDR3 DNA sequence: TGTGCCAGTAGCCGAGGGGGAGGAGGCTATGGCTACACCTTC. Its protein product is CASSRGGGGYGYTF.

The chain has TRBV5-6 and TRBJ2-3, with a tentative D call TRBD1 (6 bases). Per the germline V gene, CDR1 is SGHDT and CDR2 is YYEEEE. Trimming left V 4 bases short and J 8 bases short, with 14 bases between. The CDR3 has 13 residues. CDR3 region: CASSPSRGVTQYF. The DNA for the CDR3 is TGTGCCAGCAGCCCCTCCAGGGGTGTTACGCAGTATTTT.